The 27 T cell receptor beta chains below all came from one sample that was sequenced in a study of neurological immune-mediated disorders. TCRdb reprocessed the 5' RACE reads via MiXCR and lists one record per CDR3 protein. The data hold fewer than 25,000 distinct CDR3 sequences, with around an eighth observed a single time. Sequencing input: PBMCs. Receptor source: a woman aged 40 to 55 with HTLV-1-associated myelopathy (HAM/TSP).

The chain couples TRBV5-6 to TRBJ2-7, with a weak D call TRBD2 (6 bases). CDR1 and CDR2 (germline): SGHDT, YYEEEE. CDR3 length equals 14 residues. V was pared by 4 bases and J by 7 bases, with 18 bases between. The CDR3 is CASSPRTTDNEQYV. In DNA form, the CDR3 reads TGTGCCAGCAGCCCCCGGACTACCGACAATGAGCAGTACGTC.

This clonotype came up many times. The chain couples TRBV14 to TRBJ1-2, with 7 bases matching TRBD1. The CDR3 loop spans 14 amino acids. Trimming took 1 base from V and 5 from J; bases not matched to a gene: 4. Per germline, CDR1 SGHDN and CDR2 FVKESK. CDR3 in amino acids: CASSQVDRHYGYTF. CDR3 in DNA: TGTGCCAGCAGCCAAGTGGACAGGCATTATGGCTACACCTTC.

This clonotype was recorded many times. The J gene is TRBJ2-5, the V gene TRBV20-1, with a tentative D call TRBD2 (5 bases). CDR3 length equals 14 residues. Trimming removed 4 bases from V and 1 base from J, with 13 bases in between. Germline lookup yields CDR1 DFQATT and CDR2 SNEGSKA (reference sequence). DNA of the CDR3: TGCAGTGCTACCAAGGACGGACTCCAAGAGACCCAGTACTTC. It encodes CSATKDGLQETQYF.

By proportion, this clonotype is medium-sized. This chain links TRBV5-1 with TRBJ1-6, with TRBD1 identical over 9 bases. This CDR3 is built from 14 residues. CDR1 and CDR2 (germline): SGHRS, YFSETQ. The ends lost 1 base at V and 8 bases at J; junction bases unmatched: 1. This chain's CDR3 is CASSLRQGDSPLHF. DNA for the CDR3: TGCGCCAGCAGCTTGAGACAGGGGGATTCACCCCTCCACTTT.

At least ten counts were recorded for this clonotype. The gene calls are TRBV3-1 and TRBJ1-6; D may be TRBD1 (6 bases). CDR1 is LGHDT and CDR2 is YNNKEL in the germline V gene (reference sequence). This CDR3 region has 15 residues. Deletions cut 6 bases from V and 10 bases from J, with 19 bases between. The CDR3 spells CASSPQGLGSSPLHF. The CDR3, as DNA: TGTGCCAGCAGTCCACAGGGACTGGGTTCCTCACCCCTCCACTTT.

The chain carries TRBV5-1 and TRBJ2-3; 7 nucleotides match TRBD2. The CDR3 runs to 15 residues. From germline, CDR1 is SGHRS and CDR2 YFSETQ. The V segment lost 4 bases and the J segment 1 base; nucleotides outside the gene matches: 6. CDR3 protein: CASSGRGLGTDTQYF. The CDR3 DNA is TGCGCCAGCAGCGGGAGGGGCCTTGGCACAGATACGCAGTATTTT.

This clonotype was recorded at least ten times. This chain joins TRBV28 and TRBJ2-7; D unresolved. There are 16 residues in the CDR3. The V end lost 5 bases, the J end lost 4 bases, and 21 bases lay between the germline ends. In germline, CDR1 is MDHEN, CDR2 SYDVKM. The CDR3 DNA reads as TGTGCCAGCAGTGGCCCCGGTTACGCATTTGGGTACGAGCAGTACTTC. It yields the protein CASSGPGYAFGYEQYF. The entire variable domain, with the rest obtained from reference TRBV28 and TRBJ2-7, is as follows: DVKVTQSSRYLVKRTGEKVFLECVQDMDHENMFWYRQDPGLGLRLIYFSYDVKMKEKGDIPEGYSVSREKKERFSLILESASTNQTSMYLCASSGPGYAFGYEQYFGPGTRLTVT.

This clonotype was recorded many times. This sequence joins TRBV5-1 and TRBJ2-3; 10 bases are shared with TRBD1. J was trimmed by 0 bases and V by 7 bases; bases with no gene match: 8. The germline V gene encodes CDR1 SGHRS and CDR2 YFSETQ. The CDR3 is 16 amino acids. As DNA, the CDR3 is TGCGCCAGCCGCCTGGGACAGGGGCATAGCACAGATACGCAGTATTTT. Translated, it gives CASRLGQGHSTDTQYF.

This clonotype was seen many times. The chain carries TRBV6-5 and TRBJ2-5; D uncertain. The length of the CDR3 is 14 residues. Trimming cost V 0 bases and J 5 bases, with 10 bases left between them. Germline V gives CDR1 MNHEY, CDR2 SVGAGI. CDR3 sequence reads: CASSYSQSLETQYF. The CDR3 DNA reads as TGTGCCAGCAGTTACTCCCAGTCGTTGGAGACCCAGTACTTC.

This clonotype was observed many times. One end of the junction is discordant with germline, which a read error may explain. The chain recombines TRBV5-1 with TRBJ2-2, with TRBD2 matching over 8 bases. This CDR3 has 14 residues. CDR1 is SGHRS and CDR2 is YFSETQ in the germline V gene. The CDR3 protein is CASSLTSGTGELFF. The CDR3 DNA reads as TGTGCCAGCAGCTTAACTAGCGGAACCGGGGAGCTGTTTTTT.

V is TRBV5-1 and J is TRBJ1-3, with D uncertain. The germline CDR1 and CDR2 sequences are SGHRS and YFSETQ. Between the trimmed V and J ends, which lost 6 bases and 2 bases, there was a span of 12 bases. CDR3 length: 14 amino acids. The DNA of the CDR3 is TGCGCCAGCAACCCCACGGGGACTGGAAACACCATATATTTT. It codes for CASNPTGTGNTIYF.

This clonotype has at least ten counts. V is TRBV5-1 and J is TRBJ1-2, with D possibly matching TRBD1 (5 bases). V was trimmed by 5 bases and J by 4 bases, leaving 12 bases between them. Germline CDR1 SGHRS, CDR2 YFSETQ. This CDR3 is 13 amino acids long. CDR3 amino acids: CASRPDGAYGYTF. In DNA form, the CDR3 reads TGCGCCAGCAGACCGGACGGGGCCTATGGCTACACCTTC.

At least ten counts were recorded for this clonotype. The V and J genes are TRBV10-3 and TRBJ2-7; tentative D call: TRBD2 (5 bases). CDR1 and CDR2 (germline): ENHRY, SYGVKD. The CDR3 covers 15 residues. V lost 3 bases and J lost 3, with 15 bases in between. In DNA, the CDR3 is TGTGCCATCAGTGATTATAGTTTCGGGGTCTACGAGCAGTACGTC. This codes for CAISDYSFGVYEQYV.

This clonotype showed up many times. V gene TRBV5-1 combines with J gene TRBJ2-2, with TRBD2 matching over 10 bases. The V segment lost 6 bases and the J segment 1 base; nucleotides outside the gene matches: 9. Germline V gene sequence: CDR1 SGHRS, CDR2 YFSETQ. CDR3 length: 17 residues. The CDR3 region is CASKRQASGGNTGELFF. In DNA, the CDR3 is TGCGCCAGCAAACGGCAGGCTAGCGGGGGGAACACCGGGGAGCTGTTTTTT. Based on the CDR3 plus reference TRBV5-1 and TRBJ2-2, the full variable domain is KAGVTQTPRYLIKTRGQQVTLSCSPISGHRSVSWYQQTPGQGLQFLFEYFSETQRNKGNFPGRFSGRQFSNSRSEMNVSTLELGDSALYLCASKRQASGGNTGELFFGEGSRLTVL.

Ten or more counts support this clonotype. This sequence joins TRBV12-3 or TRBV12-4 and TRBJ1-6; possibly TRBD1 for D (6 bases). The CDR3 has 15 amino acids. V lost 4 bases and J lost 9, with 16 bases in between. This chain's CDR3 is CASSYGRGGSSPLHF. CDR3 nucleotide sequence: TGTGCCAGCAGTTACGGCCGCGGGGGCTCTTCACCCCTCCACTTT.

There are many counts of this clonotype. CDR3 nucleotides: TGTGCCAGCAGCCAAGATGAGGGGAGATACGAGCAGTACTTC. The encoded protein is CASSQDEGRYEQYF. The chain couples TRBV4-2 to TRBJ2-7; possibly TRBD1 or TRBD2 for D (5 bases each). This CDR3 has 14 amino acids. Trimming took 0 bases from V and 4 from J, leaving 10 bases between them. The germline gives CDR1 LGHNA, CDR2 YNFKEQ.

This clonotype was recorded at least ten times. The chain has TRBV10-1 and TRBJ2-1; 8 bases are a match to TRBD2. Per germline, CDR1 WNHNN and CDR2 SYGVQD (reference sequence). With V trimmed by 4 bases and J by 9 bases, 8 bases remained unmatched. CDR3 length equals 14 residues. In DNA, the CDR3 is TGCGCCAGCAGTGCCGTAGCCGGGGGGGCTGAGCAGTTCTTC. Encoded protein: CASSAVAGGAEQFF.

This clonotype was seen many times. The J gene is TRBJ1-3, the V gene TRBV27; D unclear. The V gene's germline CDR1 is MNHEY and CDR2 SMNVEV (reference sequence). CDR3 length equals 15 residues. Trimming shortened V by 0 bases and J by 4 bases, and 10 bases separated the two germline ends. DNA for the CDR3: TGTGCCAGCAGTTTATCTAAGGCGGGCGGAAACACCATATATTTT. Protein sequence: CASSLSKAGGNTIYF.

CDR3 DNA: TGTGCCAGCCGCATGCCCGGTTCCTATGGCTACACCTTC. This translates into CASRMPGSYGYTF. The rearrangement links TRBV5-6 to TRBJ1-2; D gene unclear. This CDR3 has 13 amino acids. Germline V gives CDR1 SGHDT, CDR2 YYEEEE. V gave up 7 bases and J gave up 4 bases, with 14 bases separating them.

This clonotype appeared many times. This chain uses TRBV19 with TRBJ1-2; D gene ambiguous. V was clipped by 7 bases and J by 8 bases, with 20 bases between them. The germline CDR1 and CDR2 sequences are LNHDA and SQIVND (reference sequence). The CDR3 runs to 14 residues. The CDR3 DNA is TGTGCCAGTACCAAACAGACCACGATAGGCGGCTACACCTTC. This gives the protein CASTKQTTIGGYTF.

This clonotype was recorded at least ten times. The chain couples TRBV5-5 to TRBJ2-7; 10 bases align to TRBD1. CDR3 length: 14 residues. The V gene end was trimmed by 7 bases and the J gene end by 5 bases; junction bases not matched to a gene: 9. Germline CDR1 is SGHKS and CDR2 is YYEKEE (reference sequence). CDR3 loop: CASGRTGGYDEQYV. Here the CDR3 DNA reads TGTGCCAGCGGCAGGACAGGGGGGTATGACGAGCAGTACGTC.

The V call is TRBV4-1, the J call TRBJ2-1; a possible D gene is TRBD2 (6 bases). Between the trimmed V and J ends, which lost 6 bases and 3 bases, there was a span of 15 bases. There are 15 residues in the CDR3. CDR1 and CDR2 (germline): MGHRA, YSYEKL. DNA of the CDR3: TGCGCCAGCAGTCTCGGAGGAGGGGTCTACAATGAGCAGTTCTTC. It is translated as CASSLGGGVYNEQFF.

By share of the sample, this clonotype is medium-sized. This chain joins TRBV24-1 and TRBJ2-1, with a possible D match to TRBD1 (6 bases). Per germline, CDR1 KGHDR and CDR2 SFDVKD. V shed 5 bases and J shed 3 bases, with 10 bases lying between them. The CDR3 length is 14 residues. CDR3 bases: TGTGCCACCAGTGGCGCGGACAGCTACAATGAGCAGTTCTTC. It specifies CATSGADSYNEQFF.

This clonotype was detected many times. The chain employs TRBV7-9 and TRBJ1-2; 7 nucleotides match TRBD1. The CDR3 length is 15 residues. Germline V gene lookup returns CDR1 SEHNR and CDR2 FQNEAQ (reference sequence). V gave up 3 bases and J gave up 7 bases; unmatched junction bases: 11. The CDR3 region has the DNA TGTGCCAGCAGCTTCACTGTAGGGGGCTACGGTGGCTACACCTTC. Its protein is CASSFTVGGYGGYTF.

This clonotype was detected many times. The genes are TRBV9 and TRBJ2-2; D tentatively fits TRBD1 or TRBD2 (5 bases each). Germline-derived CDR1 and CDR2 are SGDLS and YYNGEE. V was shortened by 0 bases and J by 5 bases, with 14 bases between the two germline ends. This CDR3 comprises 16 residues. CDR3: CASSVEPQGGTGELFF. The DNA of the CDR3 is TGTGCCAGCAGCGTAGAACCCCAGGGCGGGACCGGGGAGCTGTTTTTT.

Many counts were recorded for this clonotype. The J gene is TRBJ2-1, the V gene TRBV5-1; D may be TRBD1 or TRBD2 (6 bases each). In germline, CDR1 is SGHRS, CDR2 YFSETQ. CDR3 length: 14 amino acids. Trimming stripped 5 bases from V and 3 bases from J, with 12 bases between. CDR3 coding DNA: TGCGCCAGCAGTTCAGGGGAGGTCTACAATGAGCAGTTCTTC. This translates into CASSSGEVYNEQFF.

This clonotype was observed at least ten times. V and J are TRBV12-3 or TRBV12-4 and TRBJ2-5, with 13 bases matching TRBD2. Trimming at V came to 6 bases and at J to 5 bases, leaving 6 bases not matched to a gene. This CDR3 has 15 residues. CDR3 nucleotides: TGTGCCAGCAGCTCACTAGCGGGGGGGCGGGAGACCCAGTACTTC. It specifies CASSSLAGGRETQYF.